This T cell receptor (beta chain) appears in the sequencing data of a study of blood T cell repertoires in COVID-19. CDR3 size: 17 residues. Germline loops: CDR1 SGHVS, CDR2 FNYEAQ. The V and J ends lost 5 bases and 8 bases, in that order; junction bases with no gene match: 13. The data were produced by immunoSEQ multiplex PCR, yet TCRdb's version contains in-frame clones alone and is incomplete. The data contain around 180,000 clones, roughly 81% of them singletons. J is TRBJ1-6 and V is TRBV7-6; TRBD1 matches at 9 bases. Sequencing input: peripheral blood. The clonotype originates from a woman of 80 years or more with COVID-19, enrolled during active disease. The DNA for the CDR3 is TGTGCCAGCAGCCGCCTAATATCCCGGGACAGGGATTCACCCCTCCACTTT. Encoded protein: CASSRLISRDRDSPLHF.